This entry lists 16 T cell receptor beta chains sequenced from one sample in a study of Graves' ophthalmopathy and Graves' hyperthyroidism. Amplification of TCR beta CDR3 regions used RNA transcripts. HTBI primers were used in a first-round RT-PCR, which preceded a second-round multiplex PCR. TCRdb analysed the multiplex PCR reads with MiXCR anew, one entry per CDR3 protein. Among about 660,000 distinct CDR3 sequences listed, about two fifths were seen once. Sequencing was done on a sample of peripheral blood. The receptors derive from an adult man with Graves' ophthalmopathy.

This clonotype was found many times. V gene TRBV24-1 combines with J gene TRBJ1-2, with TRBD1 matching 7 bases. Per germline, CDR1 KGHDR and CDR2 SFDVKD. Trimming at V came to 3 bases and at J to 2 bases, leaving 5 bases not matched to a gene. CDR3 length equals 15 residues. This chain's CDR3 is CATSDPRDRNYGYTF. The CDR3 DNA is TGTGCCACCAGTGATCCCCGGGACAGAAACTATGGCTACACCTTC.

This clonotype was found a few times. This chain connects TRBV6-5 to TRBJ1-2, with TRBD1 matching 10 bases. The germline CDR1 and CDR2 sequences are MNHEY and SVGAGI. CDR3 length: 14 amino acids. Trimming cost V 6 bases and J 7 bases; bases outside gene matches: 8. The CDR3 here is CASRVTGGAGGYTF. CDR3 sequence (DNA): TGTGCCAGCAGAGTGACAGGGGGCGCTGGTGGCTACACCTTC.

This clonotype was observed at least ten times. This sequence joins TRBV10-3 and TRBJ2-2; D gene uncertain. Germline-derived CDR1 and CDR2 are ENHRY and SYGVKD. The CDR3 extends over 14 amino acids. V lost 0 bases to trimming and J lost 3 bases, with 5 bases between them. CDR3 coding DNA: TGTGCCATCAGTGAGTCTGTTGACACCGGGGAGCTGTTTTTT. Its translation is CAISESVDTGELFF.

The V call is TRBV10-2, the J call TRBJ2-3; TRBD2 agrees at 9 bases. Trimming removed 2 bases from V and 2 bases from J; junction bases left unmatched: 5. The CDR3 extends over 16 amino acids. The germline V gene has CDR1 WSHSY and CDR2 SAAADI. The CDR3 here is CASSEVLAGYTDTQYF. The CDR3 DNA follows: TGCGCCAGCAGTGAGGTTCTAGCGGGGTACACAGATACGCAGTATTTT.

The chain joins TRBV27 to TRBJ1-1; D is undetermined. The germline CDR1 and CDR2 sequences are MNHEY and SMNVEV (reference sequence). Trimming left V 8 bases short and J 6 bases short, with 7 bases between. There are 10 residues in the CDR3. DNA of the CDR3: TGTGCCAGCCCTAGGCCTGAAGCTTTCTTT. This translates into CASPRPEAFF.

In its sample, this clonotype was seen a few times. The chain carries TRBV25-1 and TRBJ1-3; D remains ambiguous. The CDR3 totals 15 residues. V lost 3 bases to trimming and J lost 8 bases, with 17 bases between them. Germline CDR1 MGHDK, CDR2 SYGVNS. CDR3 loop: CASSDQGNYGYTIYF. The CDR3 region has the DNA TGTGCCAGCAGTGATCAAGGGAACTATGGCTACACCATATATTTT. Combining the CDR3 with reference TRBV25-1 and TRBJ1-3 gives the whole variable domain EADIYQTPRYLVIGTGKKITLECSQTMGHDKMYWYQQDPGMELHLIHYSYGVNSTEKGDLSSESTVSRIRTEHFPLTLESARPSHTSQYLCASSDQGNYGYTIYFGEGSWLTVV.

The chain is built from TRBV29-1 and TRBJ2-3; D may be TRBD1 (6 bases). The germline gives CDR1 SQVTM, CDR2 ANQGSEA. Deletions cut 3 bases from V and 4 bases from J, with 11 bases between. The CDR3 spans 13 residues. CDR3 DNA: TGCAGCGTTGATTGGGGGCGCCCAGATACGCAGTATTTT. This translates into CSVDWGRPDTQYF.

This clonotype was recorded many times. The V and J genes are TRBV7-9 and TRBJ2-2, with D possibly matching TRBD1 (5 bases). Germline CDR1 and CDR2: SEHNR and FQNEAQ (reference sequence). The CDR3 consists of 15 residues. Trimming removed 0 bases at V and 5 bases at J, with 10 bases between. This CDR3 reads CASSLATETTGELFF. The DNA of the CDR3 is TGTGCCAGCAGCTTAGCGACAGAGACGACCGGGGAGCTGTTTTTT.

The V call is TRBV2, the J call TRBJ2-1, with D unresolved. The germline gives CDR1 SNHLY, CDR2 FYNNEI. The CDR3 loop spans 15 amino acids. The V and J ends lost 6 bases and 0 bases respectively, with 12 bases between them. The CDR3 sequence is CASRITRSSYNEQFF. In nucleotides, the CDR3 is TGTGCCAGCAGAATAACACGGAGCTCCTACAATGAGCAGTTCTTC.

The chain has TRBV24-1 and TRBJ1-1, with 10 bases identical to TRBD1. The CDR3 spans 15 residues. The germline gives CDR1 KGHDR, CDR2 SFDVKD. J lost 4 bases, V lost 5 bases, and 6 bases had no gene match. In nucleotides, the CDR3 is TGTGCCACCAGTGCGGGACAGGGGCTCGGCACTGAAGCTTTCTTT. Residues: CATSAGQGLGTEAFF.

In this sample, this clonotype turned up many times. V and J are TRBV19 and TRBJ1-5, with D perhaps TRBD1 (6 bases). CDR1 LNHDA and CDR2 SQIVND come from the germline V gene (reference sequence). This CDR3 spans 13 amino acids. V gave up 6 bases and J gave up 7 bases, with 13 bases separating them. Here the CDR3 DNA reads TGTGCCAGTAGCTGGGGGGCTGGCCAGCCCCAGCATTTT. Translating it yields CASSWGAGQPQHF.

In this sample, this clonotype turned up once. A much larger clone is a single base away; this may be a read error. The conserved closing phenylalanine or tryptophan is absent in this CDR3, likely reflecting a read error. The chain combines TRBV20-1 with TRBJ1-1; D not resolved. Trimming cost V 1 base and J 6 bases, with 15 bases left between them. CDR1 is DFQATT and CDR2 is SNEGSKA in the germline V gene (reference sequence). The CDR3 is made up of 14 amino acids. The CDR3 nucleotides read TGCAGTGCTAGAGCGAGGGTTGGTCGTGCTGAAGCTTTCCTT. Translation: CSARARVGRAEAFL.

This clonotype was found a few times. This chain joins TRBV4-1 and TRBJ1-2, with D hard to call. Germline assignment: CDR1 MGHRA and CDR2 YSYEKL. The CDR3 is 16 amino acids. V was trimmed by 3 bases and J by 8 bases, leaving 22 bases between them. CDR3 in amino acids: CASSQIPTHVPGGYTF. The CDR3 DNA reads as TGCGCCAGCAGCCAGATTCCCACACACGTCCCCGGGGGCTACACCTTC.

This clonotype was counted ten times or more. The V and J genes are TRBV15 and TRBJ1-5, with TRBD1 matching 8 bases. V lost 6 bases, J lost 6 bases, and 7 bases stayed unmatched. Germline values: CDR1 LNHNV, CDR2 YYDKDF (reference sequence). The CDR3 consists of 14 residues. As DNA, the CDR3 is TGTGCCACCAGTGCAGGGGGGACAGGTCAGCCCCAGCATTTT. As protein: CATSAGGTGQPQHF.

This clonotype was seen only a few times. This chain connects TRBV2 to TRBJ2-5, with 7 bases that match TRBD2. Germline lookup yields CDR1 SNHLY and CDR2 FYNNEI. This CDR3 is built from 16 residues. The V segment lost 3 bases and the J segment 4 bases; nucleotides outside the gene matches: 11. This CDR3 reads CASSDSYGGSGETQYF. CDR3 in DNA: TGTGCCAGCAGTGACTCTTATGGCGGGAGTGGAGAGACCCAGTACTTC.

This clonotype was observed many times. This chain joins TRBV7-2 and TRBJ1-5; TRBD1 is a possible D gene (5 bases). The CDR3 is 13 amino acids. CDR1 and CDR2 (germline): SGHTA, FQGNSA. Trimming removed 5 bases from V and 3 bases from J, with 8 bases in between. CDR3 nucleotides: TGTGCCAGCAGCCAAGGGACCAATCAGCCCCAGCATTTT. Its translation is CASSQGTNQPQHF.